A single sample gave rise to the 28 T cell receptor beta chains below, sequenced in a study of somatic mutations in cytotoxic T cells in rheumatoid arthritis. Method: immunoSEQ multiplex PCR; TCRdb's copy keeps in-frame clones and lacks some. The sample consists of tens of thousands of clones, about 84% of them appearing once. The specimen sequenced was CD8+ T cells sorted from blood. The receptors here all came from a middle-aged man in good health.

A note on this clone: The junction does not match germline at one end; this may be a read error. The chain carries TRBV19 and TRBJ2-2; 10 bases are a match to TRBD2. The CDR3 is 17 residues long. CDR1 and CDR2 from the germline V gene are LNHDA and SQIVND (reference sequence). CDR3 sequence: CTSRLEREGLLLGELFF. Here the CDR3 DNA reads TGTACCAGTAGGCTTGAGCGGGAGGGCCTATTATTGGGGGAGCTGTTTTTT. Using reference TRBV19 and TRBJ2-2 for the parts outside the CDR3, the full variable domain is DGGITQSPKYLFRKEGQNVTLSCEQNLNHDAMYWYRQDPGQGLRLIYYSQIVNDFQKGDIAEGYSVSREKKESFPLTVTSAQKNPTAFYLCTSRLEREGLLLGELFFGEGSRLTVL.

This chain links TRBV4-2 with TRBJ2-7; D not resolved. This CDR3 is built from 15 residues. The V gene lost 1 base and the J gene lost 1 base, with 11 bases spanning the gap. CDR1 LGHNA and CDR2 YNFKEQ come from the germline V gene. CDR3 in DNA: TGTGCCAGCAGCCAAGGCCCACCCGAATCCTACGAGCAGTACTTC. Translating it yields CASSQGPPESYEQYF.

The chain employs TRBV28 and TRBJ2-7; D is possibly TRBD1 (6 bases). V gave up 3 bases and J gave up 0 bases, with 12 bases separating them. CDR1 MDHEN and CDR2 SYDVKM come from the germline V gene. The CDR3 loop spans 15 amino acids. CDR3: CASSFSPDSSYEQYF. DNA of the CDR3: TGTGCCAGCAGTTTTTCCCCGGACAGCTCCTACGAGCAGTACTTC.

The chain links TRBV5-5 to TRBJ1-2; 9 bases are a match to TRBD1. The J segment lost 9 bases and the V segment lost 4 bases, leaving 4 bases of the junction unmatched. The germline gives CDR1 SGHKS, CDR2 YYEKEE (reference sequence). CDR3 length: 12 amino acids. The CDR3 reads CASSRTGESYTF. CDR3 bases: TGTGCCAGCAGCCGGACAGGGGAGAGCTACACCTTC. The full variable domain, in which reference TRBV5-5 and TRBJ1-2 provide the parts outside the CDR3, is DAGVTQSPTHLIKTRGQQVTLRCSPISGHKSVSWYQQVLGQGPQFIFQYYEKEERGRGNFPDRFSARQFPNYSSELNVNALLLGDSALYLCASSRTGESYTFGSGTRLTVV.

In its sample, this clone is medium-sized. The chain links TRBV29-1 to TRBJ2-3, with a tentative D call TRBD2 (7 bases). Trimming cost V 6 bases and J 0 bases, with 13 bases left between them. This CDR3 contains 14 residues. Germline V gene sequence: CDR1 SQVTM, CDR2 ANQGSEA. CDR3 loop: CSVGGQSSTDTQYF. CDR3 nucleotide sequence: TGCAGCGTGGGGGGGCAGTCTAGCACAGATACGCAGTATTTT.

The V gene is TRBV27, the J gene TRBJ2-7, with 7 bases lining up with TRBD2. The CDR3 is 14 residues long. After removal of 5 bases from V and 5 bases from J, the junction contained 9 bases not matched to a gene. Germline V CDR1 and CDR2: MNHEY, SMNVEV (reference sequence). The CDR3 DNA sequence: TGTGCCAGCAGTCCCGGGAGGCGGGTCGACGAGCAGTACTTC. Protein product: CASSPGRRVDEQYF.

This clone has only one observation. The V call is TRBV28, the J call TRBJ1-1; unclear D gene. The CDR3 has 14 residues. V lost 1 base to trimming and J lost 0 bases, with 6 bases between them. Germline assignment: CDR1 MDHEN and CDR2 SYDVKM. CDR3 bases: TGTGCCAGCAGTTTATACAGCATGAACACTGAAGCTTTCTTT. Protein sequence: CASSLYSMNTEAFF.

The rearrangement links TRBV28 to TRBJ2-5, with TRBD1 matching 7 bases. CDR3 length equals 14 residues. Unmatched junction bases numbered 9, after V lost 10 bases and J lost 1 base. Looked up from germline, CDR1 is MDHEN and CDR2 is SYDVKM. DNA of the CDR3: TGTGCCACCGGGCTAGGGGGCACCCAAGAGACCCAGTACTTC. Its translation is CATGLGGTQETQYF.

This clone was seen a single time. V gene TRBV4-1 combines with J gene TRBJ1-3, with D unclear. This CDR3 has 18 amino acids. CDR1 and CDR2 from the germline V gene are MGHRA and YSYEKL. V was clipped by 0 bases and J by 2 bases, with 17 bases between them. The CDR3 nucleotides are TGCGCCAGCAGCCAAGATCATACGACTCCTTTGGCTGGAAACACCATATATTTT. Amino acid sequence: CASSQDHTTPLAGNTIYF.

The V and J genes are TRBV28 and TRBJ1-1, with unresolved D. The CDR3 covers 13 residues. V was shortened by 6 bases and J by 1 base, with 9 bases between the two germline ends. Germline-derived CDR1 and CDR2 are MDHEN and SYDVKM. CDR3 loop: CASRSGRNTEAFF. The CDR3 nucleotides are TGTGCCAGCAGATCCGGAAGGAACACTGAAGCTTTCTTT.

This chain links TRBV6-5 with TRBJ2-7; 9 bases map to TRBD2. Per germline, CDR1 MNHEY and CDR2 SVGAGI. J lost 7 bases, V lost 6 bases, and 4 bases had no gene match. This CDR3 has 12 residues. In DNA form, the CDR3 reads TGTGCCAGCAGCCCCGCGGGGGGGGAGCAGTACTTC. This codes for CASSPAGGEQYF.

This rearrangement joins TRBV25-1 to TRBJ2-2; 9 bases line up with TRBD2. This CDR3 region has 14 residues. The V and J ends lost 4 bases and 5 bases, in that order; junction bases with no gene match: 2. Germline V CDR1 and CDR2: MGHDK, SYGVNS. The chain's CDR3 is CASSVLAGTGELFF. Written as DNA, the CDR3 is TGTGCCAGCAGTGTGCTAGCGGGGACCGGGGAGCTGTTTTTT.

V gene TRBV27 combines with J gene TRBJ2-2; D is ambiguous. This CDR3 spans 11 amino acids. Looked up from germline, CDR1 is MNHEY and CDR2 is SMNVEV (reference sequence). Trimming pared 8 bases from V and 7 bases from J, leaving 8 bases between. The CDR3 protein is CASASVGELFF. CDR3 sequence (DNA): TGTGCCAGCGCGTCAGTCGGGGAGCTGTTTTTT.

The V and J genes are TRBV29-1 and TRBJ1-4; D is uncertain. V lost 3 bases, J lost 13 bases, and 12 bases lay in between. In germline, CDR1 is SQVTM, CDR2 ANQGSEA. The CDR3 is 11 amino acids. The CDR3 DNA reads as TGCAGCGTTGAGTTTGGTTCGCGACTGTTTTTT. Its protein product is CSVEFGSRLFF.

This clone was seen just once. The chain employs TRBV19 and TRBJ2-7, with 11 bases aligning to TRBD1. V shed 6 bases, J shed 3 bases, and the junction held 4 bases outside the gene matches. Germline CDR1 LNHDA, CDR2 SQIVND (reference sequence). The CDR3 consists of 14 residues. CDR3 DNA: TGTGCCAGTAGCCCAGGGACAGGGGGCTACGAGCAGTACTTC. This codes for CASSPGTGGYEQYF. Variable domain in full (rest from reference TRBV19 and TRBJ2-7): DGGITQSPKYLFRKEGQNVTLSCEQNLNHDAMYWYRQDPGQGLRLIYYSQIVNDFQKGDIAEGYSVSREKKESFPLTVTSAQKNPTAFYLCASSPGTGGYEQYFGPGTRLTVT.

The CDR3 nucleotides are TGTGCCAGCAGCCACGCTGGGGGGGGAGGAGAAAACACTGAAGCTTTCTTT. Translation gives CASSHAGGGGENTEAFF. V is TRBV7-9 and J is TRBJ1-1, with D tentatively TRBD1 (5 bases). This CDR3 has 17 residues. Trimming stripped 5 bases from V and 2 bases from J, with 21 bases between. The germline gives CDR1 SEHNR, CDR2 FQNEAQ (reference sequence).

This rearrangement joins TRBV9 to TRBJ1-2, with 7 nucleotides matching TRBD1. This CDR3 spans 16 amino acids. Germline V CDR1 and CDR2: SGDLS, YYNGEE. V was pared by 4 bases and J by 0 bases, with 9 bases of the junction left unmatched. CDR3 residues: CASSSRRDRPNYGYTF. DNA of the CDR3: TGTGCCAGCAGCTCACGCCGGGACAGACCTAACTATGGCTACACCTTC.

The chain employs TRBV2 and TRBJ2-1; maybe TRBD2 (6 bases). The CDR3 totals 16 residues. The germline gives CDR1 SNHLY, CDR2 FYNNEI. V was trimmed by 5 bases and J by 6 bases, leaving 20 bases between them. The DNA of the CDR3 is TGTGCCAGCAGTCAGGAGGGCGGACTTCCGCGCAATGAGCAGTTCTTC. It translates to CASSQEGGLPRNEQFF. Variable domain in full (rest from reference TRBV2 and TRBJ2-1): EPEVTQTPSHQVTQMGQEVILRCVPISNHLYFYWYRQILGQKVEFLVSFYNNEISEKSEIFDDQFSVERPDGSNFTLKIRSTKLEDSAMYFCASSQEGGLPRNEQFFGPGTRLTVL.

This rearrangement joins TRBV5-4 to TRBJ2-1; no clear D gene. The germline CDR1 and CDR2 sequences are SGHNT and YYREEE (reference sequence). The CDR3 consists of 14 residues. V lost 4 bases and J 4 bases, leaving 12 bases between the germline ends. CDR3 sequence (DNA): TGTGCCAGCAGCCATCCTGTACAGTACAATGAGCAGTTCTTC. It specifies CASSHPVQYNEQFF.

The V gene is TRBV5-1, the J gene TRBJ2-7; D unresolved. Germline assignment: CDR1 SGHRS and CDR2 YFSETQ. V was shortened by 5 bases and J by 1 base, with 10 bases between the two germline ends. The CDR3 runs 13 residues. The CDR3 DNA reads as TGCGCCAGCAGACCGGTCGGTTCCTACGAGCAGTACTTC. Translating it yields CASRPVGSYEQYF.

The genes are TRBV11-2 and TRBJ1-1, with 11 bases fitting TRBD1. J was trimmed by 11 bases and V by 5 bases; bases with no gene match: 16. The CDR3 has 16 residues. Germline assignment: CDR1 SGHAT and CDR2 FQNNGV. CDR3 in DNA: TGTGCCAGCAGCCCAAGGACAGGGGGCGCCGATTCTAGTGCTTTCTTT. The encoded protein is CASSPRTGGADSSAFF.

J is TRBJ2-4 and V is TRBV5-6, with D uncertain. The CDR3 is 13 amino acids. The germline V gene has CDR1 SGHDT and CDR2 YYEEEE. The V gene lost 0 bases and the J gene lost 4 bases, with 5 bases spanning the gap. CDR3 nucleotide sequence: TGTGCCAGCAGCTTGGCCAGGAAAAACATTCAGTACTTC. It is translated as CASSLARKNIQYF.

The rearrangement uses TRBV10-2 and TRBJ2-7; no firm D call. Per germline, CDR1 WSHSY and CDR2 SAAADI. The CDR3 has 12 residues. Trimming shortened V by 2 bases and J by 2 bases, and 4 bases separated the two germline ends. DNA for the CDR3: TGCGCCAGCAGTGAGGCCACCTACGAGCAGTACTTC. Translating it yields CASSEATYEQYF.

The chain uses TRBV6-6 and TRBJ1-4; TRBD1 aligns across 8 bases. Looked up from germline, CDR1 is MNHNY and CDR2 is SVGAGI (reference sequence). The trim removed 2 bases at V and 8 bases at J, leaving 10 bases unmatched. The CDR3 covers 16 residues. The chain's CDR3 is CASSYGTGNPWEKLFF. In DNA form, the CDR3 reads TGTGCCAGCAGTTACGGGACAGGAAATCCATGGGAAAAACTGTTTTTT.

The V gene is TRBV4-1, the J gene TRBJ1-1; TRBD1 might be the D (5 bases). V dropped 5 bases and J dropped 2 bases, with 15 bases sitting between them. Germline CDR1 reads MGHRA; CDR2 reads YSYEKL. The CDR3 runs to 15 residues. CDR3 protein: CASSSREGSNTEAFF. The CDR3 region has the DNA TGCGCCAGCAGCTCTCGAGAGGGGTCCAACACTGAAGCTTTCTTT.

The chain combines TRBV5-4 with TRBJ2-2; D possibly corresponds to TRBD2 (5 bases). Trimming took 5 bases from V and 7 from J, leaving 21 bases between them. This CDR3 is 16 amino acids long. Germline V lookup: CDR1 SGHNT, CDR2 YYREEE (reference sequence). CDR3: CASSTATRGEHGELFF. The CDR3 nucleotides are TGTGCCAGCAGTACGGCGACCCGGGGAGAACACGGGGAGCTGTTTTTT.

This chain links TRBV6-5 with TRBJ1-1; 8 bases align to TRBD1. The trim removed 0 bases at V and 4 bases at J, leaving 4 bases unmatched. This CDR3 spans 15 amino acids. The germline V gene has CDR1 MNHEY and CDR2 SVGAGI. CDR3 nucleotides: TGTGCCAGCAGTTACTCTACAGGGGGTGGCACTGAAGCTTTCTTT. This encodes CASSYSTGGGTEAFF.

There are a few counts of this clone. For the CDR3, the DNA is TGTGCCAGCAGTCCCCGGCGGGAGTGGTACGAGCAGTACTTC. Translating gives CASSPRREWYEQYF. J is TRBJ2-7 and V is TRBV27, with 7 nucleotides matching TRBD2. The CDR3 runs 14 residues. J gave up 4 bases and V 5 bases, and 8 bases lay outside the gene matches. From germline, CDR1 is MNHEY and CDR2 SMNVEV (reference sequence).